The clone carrying this TCR beta chain was recorded at least ten times. V lost 3 bases, J lost 5 bases, and 14 bases lay in between. The CDR3 loop spans 15 amino acids. Germline lookup yields CDR1 PRHDT and CDR2 FYEKMQ (reference sequence). As part of library construction, unique molecular identifiers were attached to individual cDNA molecules. TCRdb re-called the 5' RACE reads through MiXCR, storing one row per CDR3 protein. The sample shows 70,000 to 85,000 distinct CDR3 sequences, about an eighth of them seen only once. The sample belongs to a study of early T cells in non-severe SARS-CoV-2 infection. Study as a whole: Sequencing of bulk RNA from unsorted whole blood was done, without chain pairing.

This TCR came from an adult who was a healthcare worker with PCR-confirmed SARS-CoV-2 infection or an uninfected control (not recorded which). The J gene is TRBJ2-1, the V gene TRBV13, with D perhaps being TRBD1 or TRBD2 (6 bases each). The sequenced sample consisted of whole blood. CDR3 bases: TGTGCCAGCAGCTTCTACGGGGGCCCCAACAATGAGCAGTTCTTC. It codes for CASSFYGGPNNEQFF.